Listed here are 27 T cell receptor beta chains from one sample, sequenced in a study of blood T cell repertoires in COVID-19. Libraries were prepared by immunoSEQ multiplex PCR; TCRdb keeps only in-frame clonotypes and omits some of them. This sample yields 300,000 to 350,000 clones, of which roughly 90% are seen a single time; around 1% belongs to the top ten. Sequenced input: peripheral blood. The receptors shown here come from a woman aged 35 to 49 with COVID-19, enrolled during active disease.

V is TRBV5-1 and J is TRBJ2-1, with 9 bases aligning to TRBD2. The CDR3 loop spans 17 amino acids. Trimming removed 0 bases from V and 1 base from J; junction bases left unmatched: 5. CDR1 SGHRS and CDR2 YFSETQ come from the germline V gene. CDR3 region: CASSLVPSGTSYNEQFF. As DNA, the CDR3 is TGCGCCAGCAGCTTGGTTCCTAGCGGGACTTCCTACAATGAGCAGTTCTTC.

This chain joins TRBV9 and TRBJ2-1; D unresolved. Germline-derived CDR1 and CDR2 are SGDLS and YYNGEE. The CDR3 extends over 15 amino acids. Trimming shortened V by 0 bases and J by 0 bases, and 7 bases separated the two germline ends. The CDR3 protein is CASSVAYSSYNEQFF. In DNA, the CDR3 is TGTGCCAGCAGCGTAGCGTACAGCTCCTACAATGAGCAGTTCTTC.

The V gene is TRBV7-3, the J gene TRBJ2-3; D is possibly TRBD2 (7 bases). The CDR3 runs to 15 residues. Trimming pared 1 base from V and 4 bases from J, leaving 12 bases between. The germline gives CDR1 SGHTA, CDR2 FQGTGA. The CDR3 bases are TGTGCCAGCAGCTTAAAAAGGGGGGGAGCAGATACGCAGTATTTT. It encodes CASSLKRGGADTQYF.

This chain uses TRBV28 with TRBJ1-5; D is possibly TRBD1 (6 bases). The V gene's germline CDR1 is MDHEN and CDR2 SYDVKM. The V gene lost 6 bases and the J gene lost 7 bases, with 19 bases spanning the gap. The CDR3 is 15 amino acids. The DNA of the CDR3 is TGTGCCAGCAGCGATATTGAGGGGGGGAGGCAGCCCCAGCATTTT. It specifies CASSDIEGGRQPQHF.

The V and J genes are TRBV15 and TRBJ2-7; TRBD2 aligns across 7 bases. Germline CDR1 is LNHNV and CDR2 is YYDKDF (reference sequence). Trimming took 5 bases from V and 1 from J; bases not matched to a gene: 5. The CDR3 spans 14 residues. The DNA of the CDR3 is TGTGCCACCAGCTTAAAGCGGGATTCCTACGAGCAGTACTTC. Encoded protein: CATSLKRDSYEQYF.

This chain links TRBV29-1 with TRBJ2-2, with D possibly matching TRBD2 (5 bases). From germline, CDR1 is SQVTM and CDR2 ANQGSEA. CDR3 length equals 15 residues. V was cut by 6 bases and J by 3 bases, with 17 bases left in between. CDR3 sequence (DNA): TGCAGCGTCGAGGCGACTATCGGTGACACCGGGGAGCTGTTTTTT. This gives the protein CSVEATIGDTGELFF.

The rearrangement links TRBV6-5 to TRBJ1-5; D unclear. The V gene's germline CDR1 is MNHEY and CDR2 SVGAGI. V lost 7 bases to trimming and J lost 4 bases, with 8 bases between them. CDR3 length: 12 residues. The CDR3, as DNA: TGTGCCAGCACCTCGGGAAATCAGCCCCAGCATTTT. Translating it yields CASTSGNQPQHF.

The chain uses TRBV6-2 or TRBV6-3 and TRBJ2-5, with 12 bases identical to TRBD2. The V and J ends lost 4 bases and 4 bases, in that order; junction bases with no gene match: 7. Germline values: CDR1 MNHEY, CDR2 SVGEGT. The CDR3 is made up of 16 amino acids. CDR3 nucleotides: TGTGCCAGCAGTTCCCAACTAGCGGGGGGCGGAGAGACCCAGTACTTC. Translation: CASSSQLAGGGETQYF.

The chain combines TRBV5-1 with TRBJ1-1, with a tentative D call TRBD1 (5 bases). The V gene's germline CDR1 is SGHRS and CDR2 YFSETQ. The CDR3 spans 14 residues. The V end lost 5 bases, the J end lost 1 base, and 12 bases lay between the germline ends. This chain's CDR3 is CASRTSGRNTEAFF. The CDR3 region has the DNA TGCGCCAGCAGAACTTCAGGGCGGAACACTGAAGCTTTCTTT.

The CDR3 DNA reads as TGTGCCAGCAAGAGGGGGGGAAACCAGCCCCAGCATTTT. Protein product: CASKRGGNQPQHF. This chain uses TRBV28 with TRBJ1-5; TRBD1 is a possible D gene (6 bases). V was trimmed by 7 bases and J by 7 bases, leaving 14 bases between them. This CDR3 is 13 amino acids long. Germline CDR1 and CDR2: MDHEN and SYDVKM.

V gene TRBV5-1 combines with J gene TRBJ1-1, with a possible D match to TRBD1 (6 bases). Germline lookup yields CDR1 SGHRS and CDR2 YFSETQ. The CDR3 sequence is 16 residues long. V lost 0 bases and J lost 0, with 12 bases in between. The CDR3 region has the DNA TGCGCCAGCAGCTTGGTCCCGACAGGTATGAACACTGAAGCTTTCTTT. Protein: CASSLVPTGMNTEAFF.

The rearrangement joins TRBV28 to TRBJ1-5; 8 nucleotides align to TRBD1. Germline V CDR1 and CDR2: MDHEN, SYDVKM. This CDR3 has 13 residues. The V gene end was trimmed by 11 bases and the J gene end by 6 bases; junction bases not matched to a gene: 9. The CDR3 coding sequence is TGTGCCTGGGCGCAGGGGGCTGTTCAGCCCCAGCATTTT. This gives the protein CAWAQGAVQPQHF.

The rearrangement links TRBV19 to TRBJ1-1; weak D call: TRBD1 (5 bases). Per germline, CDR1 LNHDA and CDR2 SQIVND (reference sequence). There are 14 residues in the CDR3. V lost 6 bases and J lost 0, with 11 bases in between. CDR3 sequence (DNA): TGTGCCAGTAGGGAACAGGAAATGAACACTGAAGCTTTCTTT. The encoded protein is CASREQEMNTEAFF.

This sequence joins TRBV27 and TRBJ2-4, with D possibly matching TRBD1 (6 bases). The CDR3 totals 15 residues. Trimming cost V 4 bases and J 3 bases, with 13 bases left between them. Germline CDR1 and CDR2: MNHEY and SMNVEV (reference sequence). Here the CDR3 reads CASSSQGWGKNIQYF. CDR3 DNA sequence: TGTGCCAGCAGTTCACAGGGCTGGGGCAAAAACATTCAGTACTTC.

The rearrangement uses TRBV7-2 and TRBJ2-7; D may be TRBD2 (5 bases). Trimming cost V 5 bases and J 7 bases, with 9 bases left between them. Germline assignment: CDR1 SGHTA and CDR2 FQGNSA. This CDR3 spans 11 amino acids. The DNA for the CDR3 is TGTGCCAGCAGCGCCTCGGGGGAGCAGTACTTC. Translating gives CASSASGEQYF. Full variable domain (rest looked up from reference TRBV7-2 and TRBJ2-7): GAGVSQSPSNKVTEKGKDVELRCDPISGHTALYWYRQSLGQGLEFLIYFQGNSAPDKSGLPSDRFSAERTGGSVSTLTIQRTQQEDSAVYLCASSASGEQYFGPGTRLTVT.

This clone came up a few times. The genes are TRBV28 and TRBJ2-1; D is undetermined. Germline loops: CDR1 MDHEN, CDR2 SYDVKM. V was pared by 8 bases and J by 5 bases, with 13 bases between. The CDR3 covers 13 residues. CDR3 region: CASLLGSNNEQFF. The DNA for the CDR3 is TGTGCCAGCTTACTCGGGTCAAACAATGAGCAGTTCTTC.

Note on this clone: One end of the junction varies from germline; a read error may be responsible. This chain's CDR3 is CASSTGLAGSLGTQYF. The CDR3 DNA follows: TGTGCTAGCAGCACGGGACTAGCGGGAAGTTTAGGGACCCAGTACTTC. The chain has TRBV7-7 and TRBJ2-5; 13 bases map to TRBD2. This CDR3 has 16 amino acids. Germline V gives CDR1 SSHAT, CDR2 FNYEAQ (reference sequence).

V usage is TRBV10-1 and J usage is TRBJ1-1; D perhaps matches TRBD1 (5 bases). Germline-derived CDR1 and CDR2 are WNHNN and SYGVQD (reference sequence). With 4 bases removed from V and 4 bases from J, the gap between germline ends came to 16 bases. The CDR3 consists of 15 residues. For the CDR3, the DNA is TGCGCCAGCAGTGGGGTCCCCGAAAGGGGCACTGAAGCTTTCTTT. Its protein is CASSGVPERGTEAFF.

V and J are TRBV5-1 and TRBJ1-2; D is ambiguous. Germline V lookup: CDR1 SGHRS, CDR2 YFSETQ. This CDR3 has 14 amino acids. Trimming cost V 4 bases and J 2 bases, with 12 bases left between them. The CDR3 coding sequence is TGCGCCAGCAGCCCCGGGAGCGTCAACTATGGCTACACCTTC. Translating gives CASSPGSVNYGYTF.

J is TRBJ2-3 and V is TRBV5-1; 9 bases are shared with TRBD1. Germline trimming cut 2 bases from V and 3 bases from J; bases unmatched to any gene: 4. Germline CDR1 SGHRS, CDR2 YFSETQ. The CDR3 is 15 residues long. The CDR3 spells CASSLTGGATDTQYF. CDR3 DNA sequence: TGCGCCAGCAGCTTAACAGGGGGCGCGACAGATACGCAGTATTTT.

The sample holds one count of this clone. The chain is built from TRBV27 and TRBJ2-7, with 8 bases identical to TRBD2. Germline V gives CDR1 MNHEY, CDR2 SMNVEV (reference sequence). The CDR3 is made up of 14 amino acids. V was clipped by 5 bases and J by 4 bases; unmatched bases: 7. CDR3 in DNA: TGTGCCAGCAGTCAAGCGGGAGTTAGGTACGAGCAGTACTTC. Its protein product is CASSQAGVRYEQYF.

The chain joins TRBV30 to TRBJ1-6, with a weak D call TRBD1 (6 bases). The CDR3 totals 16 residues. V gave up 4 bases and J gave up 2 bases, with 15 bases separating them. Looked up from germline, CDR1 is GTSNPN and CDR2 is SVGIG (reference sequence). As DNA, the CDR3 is TGTGCCTGGACCCTCACAGGGCGTCCCTATAATTCACCCCTCCACTTT. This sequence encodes CAWTLTGRPYNSPLHF.

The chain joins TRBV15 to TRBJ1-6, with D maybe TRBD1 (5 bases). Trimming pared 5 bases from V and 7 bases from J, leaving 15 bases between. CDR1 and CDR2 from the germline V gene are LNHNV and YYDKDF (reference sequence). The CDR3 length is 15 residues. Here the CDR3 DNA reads TGTGCCACCAGCGGGGGACCGGGAGGAAATTCACCCCTCCACTTT. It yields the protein CATSGGPGGNSPLHF.

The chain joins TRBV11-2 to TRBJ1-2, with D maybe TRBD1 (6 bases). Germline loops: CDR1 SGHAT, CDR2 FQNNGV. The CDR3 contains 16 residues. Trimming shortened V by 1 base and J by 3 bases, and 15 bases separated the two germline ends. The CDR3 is CASSLVGGAADYGYTF. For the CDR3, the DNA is TGTGCCAGCAGCTTAGTCGGGGGGGCCGCCGACTATGGCTACACCTTC.

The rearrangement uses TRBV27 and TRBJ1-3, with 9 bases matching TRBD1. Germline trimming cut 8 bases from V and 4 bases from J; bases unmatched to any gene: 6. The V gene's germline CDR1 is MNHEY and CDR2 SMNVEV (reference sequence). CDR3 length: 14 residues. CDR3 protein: CASQRTGAGNTIYF. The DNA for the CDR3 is TGTGCCAGCCAAAGGACAGGGGCCGGAAACACCATATATTTT.

The CDR3 spells CASSLSRGLGKLFF. The CDR3 DNA follows: TGTGCCAGCAGTTTATCGAGGGGACTTGGAAAACTGTTTTTT. V gene TRBV27 combines with J gene TRBJ1-4; tentative D call: TRBD1 (5 bases). The CDR3 runs 14 residues. V was pared by 0 bases and J by 10 bases, with 12 bases between. Germline V gene sequence: CDR1 MNHEY, CDR2 SMNVEV (reference sequence).

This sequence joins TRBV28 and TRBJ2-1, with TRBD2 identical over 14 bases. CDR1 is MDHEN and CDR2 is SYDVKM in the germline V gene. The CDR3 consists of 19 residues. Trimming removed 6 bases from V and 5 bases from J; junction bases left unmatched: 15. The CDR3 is CASRPGLAGVSVVNNEQFF. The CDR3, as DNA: TGTGCCAGCAGGCCGGGACTAGCGGGAGTGTCTGTCGTCAACAATGAGCAGTTCTTC.